This record covers a single T cell receptor (beta chain). Antigen specificity is unknown. V was clipped by 2 bases and J by 2 bases, with 7 bases between them. The CDR3 covers 14 residues. Germline CDR1 SGHNT, CDR2 YYREEE (reference sequence). Sequencing used immunoSEQ multiplex PCR; TCRdb keeps in-frame clones, though not all of them. Of approximately 99,000 clones in the sample, 86% were seen once. These data are taken from a study of T cell responses to AZD1222 COVID-19 vaccine. Study details: Second doses that came at about 4 or about 12 weeks were put together.

The study's findings and limits: Epitopes outside B.1.351 and B.1.1.7 mutated regions reportedly drew nearly half of spike TCRs. The repertoires were collected only after the peak T cell response.

The chain joins TRBV5-4 to TRBJ1-4, with D perhaps TRBD1 (5 bases). This specimen was peripheral blood, taken on day 0 of AZD1222 vaccination. This receptor was taken from an adult in good health. The CDR3 sequence: CASSFGGTNEKLFF. The CDR3 nucleotides read TGTGCCAGCAGCTTCGGGGGGACTAATGAAAAACTGTTTTTT.